Listed below are T cell receptor beta chains from one sample, sequenced in a study of T-cell reconstitution after alpha-beta-depleted transplantation in children. TCRdb called the PCR reads again in MiXCR, with one record for every CDR3 protein. The sample shows some 600,000 distinct CDR3 sequences, roughly 13% of them seen only once. Material: PBMCs, mostly from graft donor cells, obtained 360 days after TCRalphabeta/CD19-depleted stem cell transplant. These TCRs come from a male patient aged 5 to 17 who had a stem cell transplant for acute myeloid leukemia, so the T cells may come from the graft donor. CDR3s include the opening cysteine and the closing phenylalanine or tryptophan. The D gene is left open where the match is weak. Only some rows state a clone size, as once, few, many or a class for expanded clones.

v_gene,abundance,j_gene,d_gene,CDR3nt,CDR3aa
TRBV7-9,many,TRBJ1-1,TRBD1,TGTGCCAGCAGCTCACAGGGGGATGGCACTGAAGCTTTCTTT,CASSSQGDGTEAFF
TRBV18,-,TRBJ1-1,-,TGTGCCAGCTCACTAAAGGGCGGAGGGAACACTGAAGCTTTCTTT,CASSLKGGGNTEAFF
TRBV7-2,-,TRBJ2-5,-,TGTGCCAGCAGCTTGAATTCAGGGGAGACCCAGTACTTC,CASSLNSGETQYF
TRBV18,many,TRBJ1-1,-,TGTGCCAGCTCGCCACCGGGATTTCAAGCTTTCTTT,CASSPPGFQAFF
TRBV29-1,-,TRBJ2-5,-,TGCAGCGTTGAGAGGTTTGGGACCCAGTACTTC,CSVERFGTQYF
TRBV9,many,TRBJ2-3,-,TGTGCCAGCAGCGTAGTGGCAGGCACAGATACGCAGTATTTT,CASSVVAGTDTQYF
TRBV5-1,-,TRBJ2-7,-,TGCGCCAGCAGCGAAGCTGGGGTTGCCTACGAGCAGTACTTC,CASSEAGVAYEQYF
TRBV3-1,-,TRBJ2-3,-,TGTGCCAGCAGCCAGTATGGGATTTCAGATACGCAGTATTTT,CASSQYGISDTQYF
TRBV2,few,TRBJ1-2,TRBD1,TGTGCCAGCATCCAAAGGGGACAGGGACATCTGGATGGCTACACCTTC,CASIQRGQGHLDGYTF
TRBV20-1,-,TRBJ2-7,TRBD2,TGCAGTGCGTCAACTAGCGGGAGGGCACGGACCTACGAGCAGTACTTC,CSASTSGRARTYEQYF
TRBV7-8,few,TRBJ2-7,-,TGTGCCAGCAGCTTAGACACCCCAACTCGAGAGCAGTACTTC,CASSLDTPTREQYF
TRBV29-1,many,TRBJ2-3,TRBD1,TGCAGCGCGGACAGGGGGGTAGGAGATACGCAGTATTTT,CSADRGVGDTQYF
TRBV27,many,TRBJ2-7,TRBD1,TGTGCCAGCAGTTTATTTCGAGAGGGGGCGAATTACGAGCAGTACTTC,CASSLFREGANYEQYF
TRBV28,few,TRBJ1-4,TRBD1,TGTGCCAGCAGTCCATGGTCGAGCCAGGGGGCGGAAAAACTGTTTTTT,CASSPWSSQGAEKLFF
TRBV10-3,-,TRBJ2-3,TRBD1,TGTGCCATCAGTGAGCGGGACAGGGGCACAGATACGCAGTATTTT,CAISERDRGTDTQYF
TRBV5-1,few,TRBJ2-1,TRBD1,TGCGCCAGCAGCCCCCGGGACAGGGAGCAGTTCTTC,CASSPRDREQFF
TRBV13,few,TRBJ2-7,TRBD2,TGTGCCAGCCTCCGGGCGGGAGACGAGCAGTACTTC,CASLRAGDEQYF
TRBV9,-,TRBJ2-3,TRBD2,TGTGCCAGCAGCGTGCTAGCGGGAATGACAGATACGCAGTATTTT,CASSVLAGMTDTQYF
TRBV12-3/TRBV12-4,many,TRBJ1-3,-,TGTGCCAGCAGCCCCTCCGGAAACACCATATATTTT,CASSPSGNTIYF
TRBV28,few,TRBJ2-1,-,TGTGCCAGCAGTTTGGGGGGGCTAGGCTACAATGAGCAGTTCTTC,CASSLGGLGYNEQFF
TRBV20-1,-,TRBJ2-7,-,TGCAGTGCTGTGACTGCCCTCGAGCAGTACTTC,CSAVTALEQYF
TRBV6-5,-,TRBJ2-1,TRBD2,TGTGCCAGCAGTTCCGTAGCGGGAGTGGCCCACAATGAGCAGTTCTTC,CASSSVAGVAHNEQFF
TRBV5-8,few,TRBJ2-7,TRBD1,TGTGCCAGTAGACAGGGGTTTCGCGAGCAGTACTTC,CASRQGFREQYF
TRBV16,few,TRBJ2-1,-,TGTGCCAGCAGCCAAGACTATAGCTCCTACAATGAGCAGTTCTTC,CASSQDYSSYNEQFF
TRBV29-1,many,TRBJ2-5,-,TGCAGCTTACTGCCAACCCCCTCCGAGACCCAGTACTTC,CSLLPTPSETQYF
TRBV6-5,-,TRBJ2-7,-,TGTGCCAGCAGGTATTCGGGGCAGGCAACCTACGAGCAGTACTTC,CASRYSGQATYEQYF
TRBV6-1,-,TRBJ2-1,-,TGTGCCAGCTCGGTTCTCCGGGGTATCTCCTACAATGAGCAGTTCTTC,CASSVLRGISYNEQFF
TRBV28,few,TRBJ2-7,-,TGTGCCAGCGGCATTTCGCCCCCATACGAGCAGTACTTC,CASGISPPYEQYF
TRBV12-3/TRBV12-4,-,TRBJ2-3,TRBD2,TGTGCCAGCAGTTTGGCTAGCGGGAAAGCAGATACGCAGTATTTT,CASSLASGKADTQYF
TRBV27,-,TRBJ1-2,-,TGTGCCAGCAGTTTAAAGGGCAGCGCTAACTATGGCTACACCTTC,CASSLKGSANYGYTF
TRBV7-2,-,TRBJ2-4,-,TGTGCCAGCAGCCCAGTGGCACAGTTTACCAAAAACATTCAGTACTTC,CASSPVAQFTKNIQYF
TRBV6-2/TRBV6-3,few,TRBJ2-1,TRBD2,TGTGCCAGCAGTACACCGCCGGGACTGCGGACTAGCGGGAGGGGGAAGGAGCAGTTCTTC,CASSTPPGLRTSGRGKEQFF
TRBV5-6,-,TRBJ2-3,-,TGTGCCAGCAGCTCTGACCACACAGATACGCAGTATTTT,CASSSDHTDTQYF
TRBV27,-,TRBJ2-5,TRBD1,TGTGCCAGCAGGGAGTCCGGGACAGGGTACCCCTGGACCCAGTACTTC,CASRESGTGYPWTQYF
TRBV20-1,-,TRBJ2-1,-,TGCAGTGCTATATCGGCGGGCGAGCGGAATGAGCAGTTCTTC,CSAISAGERNEQFF
TRBV9,-,TRBJ2-7,TRBD2,TGTGCCAGCAGCAGAGGACTAGCCCTTACCTCCTACGAGCAGTACTTC,CASSRGLALTSYEQYF
TRBV4-2,few,TRBJ2-3,-,TGTGCCAGCAGCCGAGACTCGGATGGTACGCAGTATTTT,CASSRDSDGTQYF
TRBV20-1,-,TRBJ2-3,-,TGCAGTGCTAGAGTAATAGCGAGCACAGATACGCAGTATTTT,CSARVIASTDTQYF
TRBV20-1,-,TRBJ2-3,TRBD2,TGCAGTGTTCTTAAACTAGCGGGAGATGTGGATACGCAGTATTTT,CSVLKLAGDVDTQYF
TRBV10-3,-,TRBJ2-5,TRBD2,TGTGCCATCTCCCCGAAGTTGCGGGAGGGGGAAGAGACCCAGTACTTC,CAISPKLREGEETQYF
TRBV20-1,-,TRBJ2-5,TRBD2,TGCAGTGCCCCCCCGGGACTAGCGGGGTTTGGGACCCAGTACTTC,CSAPPGLAGFGTQYF